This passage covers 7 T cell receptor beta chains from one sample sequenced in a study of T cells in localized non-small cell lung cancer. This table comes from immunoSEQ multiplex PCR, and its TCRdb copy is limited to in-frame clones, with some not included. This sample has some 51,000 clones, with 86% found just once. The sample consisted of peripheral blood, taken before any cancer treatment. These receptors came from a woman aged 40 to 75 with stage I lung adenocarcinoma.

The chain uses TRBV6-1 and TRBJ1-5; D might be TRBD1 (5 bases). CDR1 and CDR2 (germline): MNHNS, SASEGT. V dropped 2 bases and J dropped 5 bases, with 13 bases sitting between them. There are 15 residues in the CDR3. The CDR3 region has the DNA TGTGCCAGCAGTGAAATGGGCAGGGTTCATCAGCCCCAGCATTTT. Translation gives CASSEMGRVHQPQHF.

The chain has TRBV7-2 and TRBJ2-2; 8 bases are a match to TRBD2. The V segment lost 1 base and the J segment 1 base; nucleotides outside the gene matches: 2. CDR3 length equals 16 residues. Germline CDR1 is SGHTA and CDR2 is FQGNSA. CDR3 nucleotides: TGTGCCAGCAGCTTAGTCCTAGCGGGGAACACCGGGGAGCTGTTTTTT. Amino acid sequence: CASSLVLAGNTGELFF.

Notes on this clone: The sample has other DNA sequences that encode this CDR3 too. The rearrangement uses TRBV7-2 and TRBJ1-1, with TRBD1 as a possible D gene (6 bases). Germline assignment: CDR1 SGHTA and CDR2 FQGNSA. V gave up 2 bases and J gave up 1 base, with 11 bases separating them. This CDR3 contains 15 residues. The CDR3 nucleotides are TGTGCCAGCAGCTTACAGGGGACGTCGAACACTGAAGCTTTCTTT. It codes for CASSLQGTSNTEAFF. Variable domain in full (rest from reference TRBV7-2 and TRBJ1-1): GAGVSQSPSNKVTEKGKDVELRCDPISGHTALYWYRQSLGQGLEFLIYFQGNSAPDKSGLPSDRFSAERTGGSVSTLTIQRTQQEDSAVYLCASSLQGTSNTEAFFGQGTRLTVV.

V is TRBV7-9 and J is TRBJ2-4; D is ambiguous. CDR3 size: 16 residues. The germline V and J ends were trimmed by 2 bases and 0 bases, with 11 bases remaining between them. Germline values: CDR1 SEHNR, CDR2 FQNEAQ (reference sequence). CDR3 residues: CASSLYLESAKNIQYF. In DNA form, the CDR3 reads TGTGCCAGCAGCTTATATCTGGAGTCAGCCAAAAACATTCAGTACTTC.

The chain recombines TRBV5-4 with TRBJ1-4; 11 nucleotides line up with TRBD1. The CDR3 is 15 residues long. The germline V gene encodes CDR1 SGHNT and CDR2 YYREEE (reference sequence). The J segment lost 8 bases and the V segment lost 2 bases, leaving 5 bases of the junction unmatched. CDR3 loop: CASSFRTGGDEKLFF. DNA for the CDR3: TGTGCCAGCAGCTTCAGGACAGGGGGCGACGAAAAACTGTTTTTT.

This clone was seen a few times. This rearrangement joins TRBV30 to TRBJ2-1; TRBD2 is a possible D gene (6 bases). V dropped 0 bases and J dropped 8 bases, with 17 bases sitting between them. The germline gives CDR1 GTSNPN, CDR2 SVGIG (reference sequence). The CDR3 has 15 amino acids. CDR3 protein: CAWSVSLHSSDEQFF. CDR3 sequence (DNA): TGTGCCTGGAGTGTATCCCTCCACTCTAGCGATGAGCAGTTCTTC.

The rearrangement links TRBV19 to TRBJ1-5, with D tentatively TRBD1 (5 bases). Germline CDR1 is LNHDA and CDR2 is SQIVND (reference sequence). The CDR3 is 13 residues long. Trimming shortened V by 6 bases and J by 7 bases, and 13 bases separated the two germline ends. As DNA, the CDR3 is TGTGCCAGTAGGCCAGGGCTGGTCCAGCCCCAGCATTTT. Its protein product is CASRPGLVQPQHF.